This TCR beta chain was found in a study of shared clonotypes between healthy human individuals. Findings of the study overall: An anticipated effect of sequencing depth on clonotype sharing among donors was recognized. Sharing across four donors was highest in naive CD4 (roughly 5%) and lowest in memory CD8 (0.4%).

Libraries were prepared by immunoSEQ multiplex PCR; TCRdb keeps only in-frame clonotypes and omits some of them. Among 2 million to 2.5 million clones listed, approximately 94% were seen once. Worth noting for this clone: Antigen: not known.

The V and J ends lost 3 bases and 0 bases respectively, with 12 bases between them. The length of the CDR3 is 16 residues. Germline CDR1 is SGHVS and CDR2 is FQNEAQ. Donation came from healthy HIV-negative adults that had no recent acute infections or vaccinations. All donors were Caucasian adults living in Nashville, Tennessee. This receptor was taken from a man aged 18 to 30 in good health. Some clones in this sample may be carry-over from other donors' samples. The chain combines TRBV7-8 with TRBJ2-1; D unclear. The material sequenced was naive CD4+ T cells from PBMCs. Subset described: CD45RA+ positively selected. The CDR3 sequence: CASSFFSAPSYNEQFF. In DNA, the CDR3 is TGTGCCAGCAGCTTTTTCTCGGCCCCCTCCTACAATGAGCAGTTCTTC. The full variable domain, rest sourced from reference TRBV7-8 and TRBJ2-1, is GAGVSQSPRYKVAKRGQDVALRCDPISGHVSLFWYQQALGQGPEFLTYFQNEAQLDKSGLPSDRFFAERPEGSVSTLKIQRTQQEDSAVYLCASSFFSAPSYNEQFFGPGTRLTVL.